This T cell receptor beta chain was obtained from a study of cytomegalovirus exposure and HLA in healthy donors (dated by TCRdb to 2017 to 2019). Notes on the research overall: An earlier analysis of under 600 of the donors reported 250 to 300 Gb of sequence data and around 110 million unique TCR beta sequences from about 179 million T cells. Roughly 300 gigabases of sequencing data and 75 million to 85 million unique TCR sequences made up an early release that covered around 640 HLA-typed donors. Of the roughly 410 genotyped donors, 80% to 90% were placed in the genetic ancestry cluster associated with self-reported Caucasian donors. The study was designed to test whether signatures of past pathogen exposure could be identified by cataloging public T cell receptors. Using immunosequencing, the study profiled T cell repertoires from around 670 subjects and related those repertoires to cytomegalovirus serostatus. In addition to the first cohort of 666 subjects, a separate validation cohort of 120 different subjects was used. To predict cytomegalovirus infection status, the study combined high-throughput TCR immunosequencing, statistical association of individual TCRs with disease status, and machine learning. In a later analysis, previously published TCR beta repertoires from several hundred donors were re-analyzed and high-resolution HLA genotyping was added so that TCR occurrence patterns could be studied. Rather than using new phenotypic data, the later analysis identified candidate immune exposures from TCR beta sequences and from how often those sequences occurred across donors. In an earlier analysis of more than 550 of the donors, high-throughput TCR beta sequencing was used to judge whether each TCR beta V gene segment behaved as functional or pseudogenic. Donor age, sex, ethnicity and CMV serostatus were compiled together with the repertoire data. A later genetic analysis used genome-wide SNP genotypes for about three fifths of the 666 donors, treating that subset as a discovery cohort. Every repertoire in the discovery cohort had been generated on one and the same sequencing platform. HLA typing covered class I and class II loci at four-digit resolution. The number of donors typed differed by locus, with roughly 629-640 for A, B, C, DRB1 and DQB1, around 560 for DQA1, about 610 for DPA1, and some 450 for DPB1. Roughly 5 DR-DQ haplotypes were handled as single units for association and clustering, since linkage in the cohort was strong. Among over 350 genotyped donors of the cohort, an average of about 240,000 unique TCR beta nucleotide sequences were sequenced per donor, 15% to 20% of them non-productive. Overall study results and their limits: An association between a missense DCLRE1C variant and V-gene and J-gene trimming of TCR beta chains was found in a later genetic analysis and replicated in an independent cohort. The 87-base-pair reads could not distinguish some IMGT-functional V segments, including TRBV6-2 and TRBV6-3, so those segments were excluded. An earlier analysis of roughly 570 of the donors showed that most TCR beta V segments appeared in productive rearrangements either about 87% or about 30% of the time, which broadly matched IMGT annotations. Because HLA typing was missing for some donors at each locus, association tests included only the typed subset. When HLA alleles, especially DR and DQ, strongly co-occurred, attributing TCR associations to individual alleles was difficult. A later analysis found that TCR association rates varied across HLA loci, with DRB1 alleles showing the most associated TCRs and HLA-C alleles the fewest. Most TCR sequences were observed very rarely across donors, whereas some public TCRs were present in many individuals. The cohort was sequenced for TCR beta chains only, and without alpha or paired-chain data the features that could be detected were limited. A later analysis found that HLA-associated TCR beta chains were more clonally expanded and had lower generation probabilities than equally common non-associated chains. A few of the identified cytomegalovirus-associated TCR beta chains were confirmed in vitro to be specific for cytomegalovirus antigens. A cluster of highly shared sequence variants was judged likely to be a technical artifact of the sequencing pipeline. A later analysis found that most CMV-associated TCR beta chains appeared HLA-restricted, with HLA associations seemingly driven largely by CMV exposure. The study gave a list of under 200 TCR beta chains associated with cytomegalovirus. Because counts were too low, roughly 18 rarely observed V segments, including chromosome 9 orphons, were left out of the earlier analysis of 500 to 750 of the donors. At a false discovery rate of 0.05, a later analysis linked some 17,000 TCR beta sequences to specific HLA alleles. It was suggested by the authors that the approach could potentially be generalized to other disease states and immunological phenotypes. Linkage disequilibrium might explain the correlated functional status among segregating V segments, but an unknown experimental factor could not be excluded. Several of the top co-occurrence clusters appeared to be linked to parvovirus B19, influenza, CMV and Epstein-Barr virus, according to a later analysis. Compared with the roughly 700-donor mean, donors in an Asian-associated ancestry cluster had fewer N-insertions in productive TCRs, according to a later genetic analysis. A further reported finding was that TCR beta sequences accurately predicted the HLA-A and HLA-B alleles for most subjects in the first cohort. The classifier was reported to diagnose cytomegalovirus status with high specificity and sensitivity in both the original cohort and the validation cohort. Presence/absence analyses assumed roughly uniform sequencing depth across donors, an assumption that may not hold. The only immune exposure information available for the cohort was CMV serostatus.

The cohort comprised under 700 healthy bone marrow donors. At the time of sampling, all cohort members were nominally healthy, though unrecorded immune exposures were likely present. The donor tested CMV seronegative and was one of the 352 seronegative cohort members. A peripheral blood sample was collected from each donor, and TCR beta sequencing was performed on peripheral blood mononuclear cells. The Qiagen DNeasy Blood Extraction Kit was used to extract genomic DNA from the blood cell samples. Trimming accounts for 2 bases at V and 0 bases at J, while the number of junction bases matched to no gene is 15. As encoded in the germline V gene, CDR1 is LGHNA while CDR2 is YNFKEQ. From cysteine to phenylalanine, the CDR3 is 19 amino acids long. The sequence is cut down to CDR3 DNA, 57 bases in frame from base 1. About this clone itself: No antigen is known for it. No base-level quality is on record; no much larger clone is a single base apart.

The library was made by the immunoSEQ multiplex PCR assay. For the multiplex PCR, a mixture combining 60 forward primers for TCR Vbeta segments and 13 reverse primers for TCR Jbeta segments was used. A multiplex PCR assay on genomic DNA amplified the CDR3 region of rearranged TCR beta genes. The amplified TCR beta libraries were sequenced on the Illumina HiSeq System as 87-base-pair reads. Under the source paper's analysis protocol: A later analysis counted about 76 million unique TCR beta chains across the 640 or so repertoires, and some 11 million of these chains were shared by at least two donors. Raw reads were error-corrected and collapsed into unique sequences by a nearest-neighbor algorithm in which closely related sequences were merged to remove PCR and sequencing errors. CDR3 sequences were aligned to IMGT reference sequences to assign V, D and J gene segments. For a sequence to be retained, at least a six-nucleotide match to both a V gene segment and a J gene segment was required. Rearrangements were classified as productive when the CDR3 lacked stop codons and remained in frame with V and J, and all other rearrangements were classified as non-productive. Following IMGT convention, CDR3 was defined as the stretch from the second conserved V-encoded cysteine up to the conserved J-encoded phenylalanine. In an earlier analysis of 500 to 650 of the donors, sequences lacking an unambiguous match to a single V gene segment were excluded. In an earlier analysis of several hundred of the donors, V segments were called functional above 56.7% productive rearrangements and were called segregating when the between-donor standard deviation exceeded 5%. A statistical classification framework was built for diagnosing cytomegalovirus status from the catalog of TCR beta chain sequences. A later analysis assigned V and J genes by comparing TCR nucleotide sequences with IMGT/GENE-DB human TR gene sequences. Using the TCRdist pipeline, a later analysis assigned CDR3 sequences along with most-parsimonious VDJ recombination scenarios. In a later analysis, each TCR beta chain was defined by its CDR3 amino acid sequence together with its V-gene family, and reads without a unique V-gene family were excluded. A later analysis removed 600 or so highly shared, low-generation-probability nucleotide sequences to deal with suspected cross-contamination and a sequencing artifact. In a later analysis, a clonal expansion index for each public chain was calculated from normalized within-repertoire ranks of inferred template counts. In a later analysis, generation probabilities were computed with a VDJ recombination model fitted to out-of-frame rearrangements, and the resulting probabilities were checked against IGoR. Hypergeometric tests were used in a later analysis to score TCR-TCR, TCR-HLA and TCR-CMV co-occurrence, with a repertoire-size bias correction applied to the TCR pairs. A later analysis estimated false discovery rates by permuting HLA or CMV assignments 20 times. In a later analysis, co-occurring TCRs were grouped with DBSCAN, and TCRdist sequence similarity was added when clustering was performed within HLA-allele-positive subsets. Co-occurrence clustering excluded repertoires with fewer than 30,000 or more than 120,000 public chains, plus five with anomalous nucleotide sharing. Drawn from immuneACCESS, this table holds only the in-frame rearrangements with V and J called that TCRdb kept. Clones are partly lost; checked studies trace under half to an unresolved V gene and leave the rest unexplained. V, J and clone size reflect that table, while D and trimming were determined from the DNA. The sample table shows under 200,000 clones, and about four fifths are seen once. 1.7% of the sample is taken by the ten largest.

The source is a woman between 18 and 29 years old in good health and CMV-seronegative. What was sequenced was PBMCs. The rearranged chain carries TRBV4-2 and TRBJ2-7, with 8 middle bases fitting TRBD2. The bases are TGTGCCAGCAGCCAAAAGGTTCAGGAGCGGGAGATAGGCTCCTACGAGCAGTACTTC. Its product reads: CASSQKVQEREIGSYEQYF.